This entry lists 28 T cell receptor beta chains sequenced from one sample in a study of tumor and adjacent non-tumor tissue in lung cancer. A modified ARM-PCR protocol with three rounds of nested PCR amplified TCRbeta. TCRdb ran MiXCR on the multiplex PCR reads and lists one entry per CDR3 protein. The sample consists of 85,000 to 100,000 distinct CDR3 sequences, 67% of them appearing once. This sample's RNA came from whole unsorted tissue. Sequencing input: lung tumor tissue. The receptors were gathered from a man aged 55 to 70 with non-small cell lung cancer.

On this clonotype itself: One end of the junction is discordant with germline, which a read error may explain. V gene TRBV7-8 combines with J gene TRBJ2-2; 12 nucleotides align to TRBD2. CDR1 is SGHVS, CDR2 FQNEAQ, per germline. This CDR3 contains 18 residues. DNA of the CDR3: TGTACCAGCAGCACGCGACCCCTAGCGGGAGGGAACACAGGGGAGCTGTTTTTT. Protein sequence: CTSSTRPLAGGNTGELFF.

In regard to this clonotype: An end of the junction differs from the germline gene, which may be a read error. This chain joins TRBV19 and TRBJ2-7; perhaps D is TRBD1 or TRBD2 (5 bases each). The CDR3 consists of 13 residues. Germline assignment: CDR1 LNHDA and CDR2 SQIVND (reference sequence). In DNA, the CDR3 is TGTGCCAGTAGTATTGTCAGGGAGTACGAGCAGAACTTC. This codes for CASSIVREYEQNF.

Comment on this clonotype: The junction departs from germline at one end; a sequencing error may be responsible. The V call is TRBV12-3 or TRBV12-4, the J call TRBJ2-5; 8 nucleotides line up with TRBD1. CDR3 length: 14 amino acids. Written as DNA, the CDR3 is TGTGCTAGCAGTCCCGGACAGGGACAAGAGACCCAGCACTTC. Protein sequence: CASSPGQGQETQHF.

At least ten counts were recorded for this clonotype. The rearrangement uses TRBV4-1 and TRBJ1-4; TRBD1 matches 11 bases. Germline V gene lookup returns CDR1 MGHRA and CDR2 YSYEKL. The CDR3 runs 15 residues. J lost 7 bases, V lost 3 bases, and 4 bases had no gene match. In DNA, the CDR3 is TGCGCCAGCAGCCAGCTGGGACAGGGGGTTGAAAAACTGTTTTTT. Protein sequence: CASSQLGQGVEKLFF.

The rearrangement links TRBV5-4 to TRBJ2-2; 8 nucleotides agree with TRBD2. Germline values: CDR1 SGHNT, CDR2 YYREEE (reference sequence). CDR3 length equals 17 residues. J gave up 7 bases and V 5 bases, and 16 bases lay outside the gene matches. CDR3 sequence (DNA): TGTGCCAGCAGTGTGATTAGGACTAGCCGGACGGGCGGGGAGCTGTTTTTT. Encoded protein: CASSVIRTSRTGGELFF.

In the case of this clonotype: A much larger clone is a single base away; this may be a read error. It is likely a read error, because the conserved phenylalanine at the end of the CDR3 is missing. The rearrangement uses TRBV12-3 or TRBV12-4 and TRBJ2-1, with a weak D call TRBD2 (5 bases). CDR3 size: 11 residues. Trimming cost V 6 bases and J 9 bases, with 9 bases left between them. CDR3 in amino acids: CASSPGSEQFL. The DNA of the CDR3 is TGTGCCAGCAGCCCTGGGAGTGAGCAGTTCCTC.

A single count supports this clonotype. Mismatch with germline at one junction end may stem from a read error. The chain couples TRBV5-4 to TRBJ2-2, with D perhaps TRBD2 (5 bases). The V gene's germline CDR1 is SGHNT and CDR2 YYREEE (reference sequence). The CDR3 extends over 16 amino acids. Here the CDR3 DNA reads TGTGCCAACAGCCCCGGAGGAGTGATCGACAACGGGGAGCTGTTTTTT. Amino acid sequence: CANSPGGVIDNGELFF.

This clonotype was found a few times. Compared with germline, one end of the junction differs, possibly owing to a read error. The J gene is TRBJ2-2, the V gene TRBV6-2 or TRBV6-3, with 8 bases matching TRBD2. This CDR3 has 15 residues. Germline CDR1 MNHEY, CDR2 SVGEGT. The CDR3 loop reads CTSSHSGGRTGELFF. In nucleotides, the CDR3 is TGTACCAGCAGTCACTCTGGCGGGAGGACCGGGGAGCTGTTTTTT.

The chain employs TRBV20-1 and TRBJ2-5, with TRBD1 matching over 7 bases. CDR1 and CDR2 from the germline V gene are DFQATT and SNEGSKA (reference sequence). The CDR3 runs to 16 residues. The V segment lost 5 bases and the J segment 1 base; nucleotides outside the gene matches: 13. The CDR3 DNA reads TGCAGTGCTCCAGACTCAGGGGCAGGGGGCCAAGAGACCCAGTACTTC. It is translated as CSAPDSGAGGQETQYF.

This clonotype occurred many times. This chain joins TRBV5-5 and TRBJ1-2, with 9 bases that match TRBD1. This CDR3 is 13 amino acids long. V shed 4 bases and J 6 bases; nucleotides not matched to a gene: 4. The V gene's germline CDR1 is SGHKS and CDR2 YYEKEE (reference sequence). CDR3 protein: CASSRQGGDGYTF. The CDR3 DNA is TGTGCCAGCAGCCGACAGGGGGGAGATGGCTACACCTTC.

As to this clonotype: One junction end does not reproduce the germline sequence, and a read error may be involved. The chain combines TRBV5-1 with TRBJ2-3; no reliable D call. Germline CDR1 is SGHRS and CDR2 is YFSETQ. This CDR3 is 15 amino acids long. The chain's CDR3 is CASSLGASVTDTQYF. The CDR3 DNA sequence: TGCGCCAGCAGCTTGGGAGCCAGCGTCACAGATACGCAATACTTT. The entire variable domain, with the rest obtained from reference TRBV5-1 and TRBJ2-3, is as follows: KAGVTQTPRYLIKTRGQQVTLSCSPISGHRSVSWYQQTPGQGLQFLFEYFSETQRNKGNFPGRFSGRQFSNSRSEMNVSTLELGDSALYLCASSLGASVTDTQYFGPGTRLTVL.

The sample holds many counts of this clonotype. In nucleotides, the CDR3 is TGTGCCAGCAGTTTAGAGGGGACTAGCGGGAGGGCCACTAATTACGAGCAGTACTTC. Translation: CASSLEGTSGRATNYEQYF. The chain is built from TRBV12-3 or TRBV12-4 and TRBJ2-7, with 16 bases lining up with TRBD2. The V segment lost 1 base and the J segment 4 bases; nucleotides outside the gene matches: 10. CDR3 length: 19 residues.

This clonotype was observed many times. The chain links TRBV5-1 to TRBJ2-5; 7 positions match TRBD1. The CDR3 is made up of 13 amino acids. The germline CDR1 and CDR2 sequences are SGHRS and YFSETQ. J lost 3 bases, V lost 2 bases, and 1 base had no gene match. CDR3 nucleotide sequence: TGCGCCAGCAGCTTAGGGGGCGAAGAGACCCAGTACTTC. This codes for CASSLGGEETQYF. The full variable domain, rest sourced from reference TRBV5-1 and TRBJ2-5, is KAGVTQTPRYLIKTRGQQVTLSCSPISGHRSVSWYQQTPGQGLQFLFEYFSETQRNKGNFPGRFSGRQFSNSRSEMNVSTLELGDSALYLCASSLGGEETQYFGPGTRLLVL.

In the case of this clonotype: The CDR3 carries no conserved terminal phenylalanine or tryptophan, so it likely arises from a read error. This chain joins TRBV5-4 and TRBJ1-2; 8 positions agree with TRBD1. The V and J ends lost 9 bases and 5 bases, in that order; junction bases with no gene match: 9. CDR3 length equals 13 residues. CDR1 is SGHNT, CDR2 YYREEE, per germline (reference sequence). The CDR3 DNA follows: TGTGCCATCAACCTCGACAGGGGATATGGCTACACCATC. This translates into CAINLDRGYGYTI.

There are many counts of this clonotype. J is TRBJ1-2 and V is TRBV28; 7 bases fit TRBD1. The germline V gene encodes CDR1 MDHEN and CDR2 SYDVKM. This CDR3 comprises 14 residues. Trimming removed 5 bases from V and 3 bases from J; junction bases left unmatched: 6. CDR3 sequence: CASSGTTGHYGYTF. The CDR3 DNA reads TGTGCCAGCAGTGGTACGACAGGGCACTATGGCTACACCTTC.

Concerning this clonotype itself: One end of the junction fails to match germline, which may point to a read error. The V and J genes are TRBV20-1 and TRBJ2-1, with D tentatively TRBD1 or TRBD2 (5 bases each). Germline assignment: CDR1 DFQATT and CDR2 SNEGSKA (reference sequence). The CDR3 covers 12 residues. The CDR3 reads CSASRQYNELSF. The CDR3 nucleotides are TGCAGCGCTAGCCGACAGTACAATGAGCTGTCCTTC.

As regards this clonotype: A junction boundary mismatches the germline segment, possibly from a read error. The CDR3 protein is CASSLGTDTRYF. Here the CDR3 DNA reads TGTGCCAGCAGCTTAGGAACAGATACGCGGTATTTT. The chain joins TRBV7-6 to TRBJ2-3; no clear D. This CDR3 is built from 12 residues. CDR1 and CDR2 (germline): SGHVS, FNYEAQ. Drawing the rest from reference TRBV7-6 and TRBJ2-3, the complete variable domain is GAGVSQSPRYKVTKRGQDVALRCDPISGHVSLYWYRQALGQGPEFLTYFNYEAQQDKSGLPNDRFSAERPEGSISTLTIQRTEQRDSAMYRCASSLGTDTRYFGPGTRLTVL.

In regard to this clonotype: A much larger clone lies a single base off, so this may be a read error. The chain is built from TRBV6-6 and TRBJ2-3; D may be TRBD1 or TRBD2 (5 bases each). The germline CDR1 and CDR2 sequences are MNHNY and SVGAGI (reference sequence). This CDR3 is 17 amino acids long. Deletions cut 4 bases from V and 3 bases from J, with 20 bases between. In nucleotides, the CDR3 is TGTGCCAGCAGTTGCCTATTGCTTACCGAGGGGACAGATACGCAGTATTTT. This encodes CASSCLLLTEGTDTQYF.

Remarks on this clonotype: A read error may account for a junction end that differs from germline. The V call is TRBV6-2 or TRBV6-3, the J call TRBJ2-3; possible D gene TRBD2, 6 bases. Germline CDR1 and CDR2: MNHEY and SVGEGT. The CDR3 covers 18 residues. CDR3 amino acids: CASSYSREVGPSTDRQYF. The CDR3, as DNA: TGTGCCAGCAGTTACTCTAGGGAGGTTGGTCCCAGCACAGATAGGCAGTATTTT.

The rearrangement uses TRBV6-6 and TRBJ2-7; D is perhaps TRBD1 (5 bases). V was trimmed by 5 bases and J by 5 bases, leaving 13 bases between them. CDR1 is MNHNY and CDR2 is SVGAGI in the germline V gene (reference sequence). This CDR3 has 13 amino acids. CDR3 coding DNA: TGTGCCAGCAGTCCGTCTAAGGGGAACGAGCAGTACTTC. Residues: CASSPSKGNEQYF.

This clonotype was counted between two and nine times. The V call is TRBV27, the J call TRBJ2-7; the match to TRBD2 covers 8 bases. The V and J ends lost 0 bases and 6 bases, in that order; junction bases with no gene match: 4. The CDR3 contains 14 residues. CDR1 is MNHEY, CDR2 SMNVEV, per germline (reference sequence). The CDR3 DNA sequence: TGTGCCAGCAGTTTATCTCTAGCGGGTACCGAGCAGTACTTC. Amino acids: CASSLSLAGTEQYF.

Comments on this clonotype: A much larger clone is a single base away; this may be a read error. The chain links TRBV30 to TRBJ2-3; D is possibly TRBD2 (6 bases). CDR3 length: 14 amino acids. Per germline, CDR1 GTSNPN and CDR2 SVGIG (reference sequence). The CDR3 sequence is CALSYGGGTDMQYF. DNA for the CDR3: TGTGCCCTTTCGTACGGGGGTGGCACAGATATGCAGTATTTT. Looking up the rest from reference TRBV30 and TRBJ2-3 gives the full variable domain: SQTIHQWPATLVQPVGSPLSLECTVEGTSNPNLYWYRQAAGRGLQLLFYSVGIGQISSEVPQNLSASRPQDRQFILSSKKLLLSDSGFYLCALSYGGGTDMQYFGPGTRLTVL.

In its sample, this clonotype was seen many times. The chain combines TRBV7-9 with TRBJ2-7; 8 bases match TRBD2. The trim removed 8 bases at V and 1 base at J, leaving 7 bases unmatched. The germline CDR1 and CDR2 sequences are SEHNR and FQNEAQ (reference sequence). This CDR3 spans 14 amino acids. This CDR3 reads CASGGSGRSYEQYF. The CDR3 coding sequence is TGTGCCAGCGGGGGAAGCGGGAGATCCTACGAGCAGTACTTC.

With respect to this clonotype: The junction does not match germline at one end; this may be a read error. The rearrangement uses TRBV11-3 and TRBJ2-2; D is possibly TRBD2 (5 bases). This CDR3 comprises 15 residues. Germline V gene lookup returns CDR1 SGHNT and CDR2 YENEEA. For the CDR3, the DNA is TGTGCCGGCAGCTTAGAGCCAGCGAACACCGGGGAACTGTTTTTT. Translating it yields CAGSLEPANTGELFF.

Of note for this clonotype: Likely a read error: the CDR3 ends without its conserved phenylalanine or tryptophan. This chain joins TRBV5-1 and TRBJ1-2; D gene unclear. The CDR3 extends over 14 amino acids. V dropped 1 base and J dropped 3 bases, with 10 bases sitting between them. CDR1 and CDR2 from the germline V gene are SGHRS and YFSETQ. The DNA of the CDR3 is TGCGCCAGCAGCTTGATTACGGGCGACTATGGCTACACCTCC. This codes for CASSLITGDYGYTS.

The rearrangement links TRBV11-3 to TRBJ2-1; TRBD2 agrees at 9 bases. V lost 1 base and J lost 5; bases outside the gene matches: 12. There are 18 residues in the CDR3. Germline V gives CDR1 SGHNT, CDR2 YENEEA. The DNA of the CDR3 is TGTGCCAGCAGCTTAGGTAGCGGGAGAACCCTATCAGACAATGAGCAGTTCTTC. It yields the protein CASSLGSGRTLSDNEQFF.

The sample holds a few counts of this clonotype. A single base separates this from a much larger clone, so it may be a read error. The chain is built from TRBV5-1 and TRBJ2-1; the match to TRBD2 covers 7 bases. Per germline, CDR1 SGHRS and CDR2 YFSETQ. The CDR3 runs to 18 residues. V lost 0 bases, J lost 7 bases, and 16 bases stayed unmatched. The CDR3 DNA sequence: TGCGCCAGCAGCTTGGCCCTAACTAGCGCGAGATCTTTGAATGAGCAGTTCTTC. It codes for CASSLALTSARSLNEQFF.

In regard to this clonotype: One end of the junction is discordant with germline, which a read error may explain. CDR3 in amino acids: CSVVTEHYEQYF. CDR3 sequence (DNA): TGCAGCGTTGTTACAGAGCACTACGAGCAATACTTC. The rearrangement uses TRBV29-1 and TRBJ2-7; no clear D gene. The CDR3 length is 12 residues. Per the germline V gene, CDR1 is SQVTM and CDR2 is ANQGSEA.